This T cell receptor (beta chain) was documented in a study of T cells in localized non-small cell lung cancer. Note on this clone: The antigen is unknown.

Overall study results and limits: A single tumor region was sequenced, leaving heterogeneity possible. Out of the top 100 tumor clones, a median about 58 were seen in adjacent lung. Maximal T cell clonality occurred in uninvolved adjacent lung, with tumor ranking below it.

Some clones are missing from TCRdb's copy, which holds only in-frame ones; the method was immunoSEQ multiplex PCR. The repertoire holds more than 30,000 clones, with roughly 88% as singletons. The V segment lost 4 bases and the J segment 2 bases; nucleotides outside the gene matches: 3. Germline V gives CDR1 MDHEN, CDR2 SYDVKM. The CDR3 is 15 residues long. The sequencing here drew on peripheral blood mononuclear cells, taken before any cancer treatment. The chain uses TRBV28 and TRBJ2-7; 12 bases fit TRBD2. The TCR comes from a woman aged 35 to 75 with stage III lung adenocarcinoma. The CDR3 coding sequence is TGTGCCAGCAGTTCGCCTAGCGGGAGGGCCTACGAGCAGTACTTC. As protein: CASSSPSGRAYEQYF.